This T cell receptor beta chain originates from a study of beta chain features in type 1 diabetes. Study results and caveats: For patients and controls alike, PCR might favor shorter templates to the same degree. VDJ junctions in type 1 diabetes patients carried more deletions and fewer insertions. Patients' naive, central memory and Treg TCRB repertoires seemed closer to one another than those of healthy donors.

The sequenced template was cDNA made from the entire isolated RNA. TCRdb's copy holds only in-frame clones and misses some; the assay was immunoSEQ multiplex PCR. This sample has about 900,000 clones; roughly 15% occur once, and the top ten carry 0.023%. On this clone itself: Its antigen is undetermined.

CD4+ cells of the naive, central memory, regulatory and stem cell-like memory types were sorted via CD45RO/CCR7/CD25/CD127/CD95/CD27. CDR1 is SEHNR and CDR2 is FQNEAQ in the germline V gene (reference sequence). V lost 7 bases and J 1 base, leaving 16 bases between the germline ends. There are 15 residues in the CDR3. The gene calls are TRBV7-9 and TRBJ1-2; perhaps TRBD1 as D (6 bases). The clonotype originates from a woman under 30 in good health. Sequenced material: naive CD4+ T cells from blood. Written as DNA, the CDR3 is TGTGCCAGCACCACCCGAGGGACAAATAACTATGGCTACACCTTC. Protein: CASTTRGTNNYGYTF.